What follows is one T cell receptor (beta chain) and its context. The specificity of this receptor is unknown. No base-level quality is on record; no much larger clone is a single base apart. The record originates from a study of blood T cell repertoires in COVID-19 (TCRdb year 2020). For the wider study: Collaborator samples came from the United States, Italy and Spain and covered acute and convalescent phases of COVID-19. The prospective study material was composed of cDNA or gDNA derived from T cells, B-cell-depleted T cells, or PBMCs. The dataset comprised deeply sampled blood TCRbeta repertoires from subjects exposed to, actively infected with, or recovered from COVID-19. A freely available public database, intended as a resource for researchers studying the immune response to SARS-CoV-2, is where the repertoires were released. Samples were obtained from the ongoing ImmuneRACE study (first 160 participants) and from about 1,300 subjects provided by 6 global collaborators. A de-identified subject ID, COVID-19 status, age in years and sex were almost always included in the sample metadata. HLA class I and class II types, where available, came from metadata supplied by the sample provider rather than from assay-based typing.

TCRbeta CDR3 regions were amplified from genomic DNA by means of the immunoSEQ Assay, a bias-controlled multiplex PCR. On the study's bioinformatics: Nucleated cell counts per sample were estimated from amplification of reference gene primers within the assay. To quantify the absolute abundance of each unique TCRbeta CDR3 rearrangement, sequence reads were collapsed and filtered. For each sample, productive Simpson clonality was calculated as the square root of Simpson's diversity index across productive rearrangements. The clones in this table, taken by TCRdb from immuneACCESS, are in-frame only. Not every clone is retained; where verified, under half of the shortfall comes from an unresolved V gene, and the cause of the rest is unknown. The V and J calls and clone size come from that table; D and trimming were worked out from the DNA. The sample table records 200,000 or so clones; about 88% of these occur just once. Around 2.3% of the sample is in the top ten clones.

Here is what the overall study found, with its caveats: The quantity of clinical and demographic metadata differed by source and by participant and was supplied without curation.

Each collaborating institution followed its own protocols to collect whole blood in K2EDTA tubes. For TCRbeta analysis, collaborator samples were shipped as frozen whole blood, as isolated PBMCs, or as DNA extracted from either sample type. Looking up the germline V gene yields CDR1 LGHNT and CDR2 FRNRAP. From its cysteine to its phenylalanine, the CDR3 spans 15 amino acids. The kept DNA is CDR3 alone, 45 bases in frame from the first base. V and J lose 6 bases and 0 bases, and a span of 12 bases separates them. The specimen was peripheral blood. The chain was built from TRBV12-5 and TRBJ1-5; the D gene is possibly TRBD1, with 6 bases matching. The sequence derives from a man between 65 and 85 years old with active or convalescent COVID-19. The bases read TGTGCTAGTGGGAGCAGGGGTTTTAGCAATCAGCCCCAGCATTTT. Its protein product is CASGSRGFSNQPQHF.